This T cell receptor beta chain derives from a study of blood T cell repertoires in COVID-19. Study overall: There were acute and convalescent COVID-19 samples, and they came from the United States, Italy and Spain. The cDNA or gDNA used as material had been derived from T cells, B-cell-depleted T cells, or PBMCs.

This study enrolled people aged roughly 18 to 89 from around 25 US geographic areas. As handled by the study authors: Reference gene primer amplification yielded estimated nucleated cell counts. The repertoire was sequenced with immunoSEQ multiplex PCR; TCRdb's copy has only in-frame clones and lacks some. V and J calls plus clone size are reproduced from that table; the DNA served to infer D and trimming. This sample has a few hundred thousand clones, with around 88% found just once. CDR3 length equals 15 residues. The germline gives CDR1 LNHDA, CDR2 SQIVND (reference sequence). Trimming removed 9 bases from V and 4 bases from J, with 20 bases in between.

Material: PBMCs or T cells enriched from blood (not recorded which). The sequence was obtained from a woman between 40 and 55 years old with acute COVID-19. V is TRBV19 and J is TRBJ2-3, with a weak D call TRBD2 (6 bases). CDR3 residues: CASSLNGRRADTQYF. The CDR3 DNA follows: TGTGCCAGCAGTCTTAACGGGAGAAGGGCAGATACGCAGTATTTT. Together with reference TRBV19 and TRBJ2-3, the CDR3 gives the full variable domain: DGGITQSPKYLFRKEGQNVTLSCEQNLNHDAMYWYRQDPGQGLRLIYYSQIVNDFQKGDIAEGYSVSREKKESFPLTVTSAQKNPTAFYLCASSLNGRRADTQYFGPGTRLTVL.